These 17 T cell receptor beta chains were sequenced from one sample in a study of long-term antiretroviral therapy in people with HIV. At the survey level, the v3.0 immunoSEQ assay was run. Assay: immunoSEQ multiplex PCR; the TCRdb copy retains only in-frame clones and omits some. The repertoire holds about 18,000 clones, with 80% to 90% as singletons. The sample consisted of unsorted PBMCs, taken 0.6 years after starting antiretroviral therapy. The source is a woman under 30 with HIV.

This clone has more than one count but fewer than ten. The chain employs TRBV6-6 and TRBJ1-2; D not certain. V lost 2 bases and J 7 bases, leaving 11 bases between the germline ends. The germline V gene has CDR1 MNHNY and CDR2 SVGAGI (reference sequence). The CDR3 runs 13 residues. The CDR3 DNA sequence: TGTGCCAGCAGTTACGGATTGCGGAGTGGCTACACCTTC. Protein sequence: CASSYGLRSGYTF.

V gene TRBV14 combines with J gene TRBJ2-1; no clear D gene. V was pared by 5 bases and J by 2 bases, with 10 bases between. The CDR3 length is 14 residues. Germline-derived CDR1 and CDR2 are SGHDN and FVKESK. CDR3 loop: CASSYIRAYNEQFF. The CDR3, as DNA: TGTGCCAGCAGCTATATACGGGCCTACAATGAGCAGTTCTTC.

The chain uses TRBV5-6 and TRBJ2-3; D unclear. V lost 5 bases and J 9 bases, leaving 16 bases between the germline ends. The CDR3 sequence is 13 residues long. Looked up from germline, CDR1 is SGHDT and CDR2 is YYEEEE. The CDR3 region is CASSSSLGFTQYF. In DNA form, the CDR3 reads TGTGCCAGCAGTTCTAGTCTAGGGTTCACGCAGTATTTT.

The rearrangement uses TRBV5-1 and TRBJ2-2, with 11 bases matching TRBD2. From germline, CDR1 is SGHRS and CDR2 YFSETQ. The CDR3 covers 15 residues. The ends lost 7 bases at V and 1 base at J; junction bases unmatched: 3. CDR3 residues: CASRGLAGNTGELFF. CDR3 nucleotides: TGCGCCAGCCGCGGACTAGCGGGGAACACCGGGGAGCTGTTTTTT. Together with reference TRBV5-1 and TRBJ2-2, the CDR3 gives the full variable domain: KAGVTQTPRYLIKTRGQQVTLSCSPISGHRSVSWYQQTPGQGLQFLFEYFSETQRNKGNFPGRFSGRQFSNSRSEMNVSTLELGDSALYLCASRGLAGNTGELFFGEGSRLTVL.

This clone was seen more than once but under ten times. V usage is TRBV5-5 and J usage is TRBJ2-2; D gene unclear. Trimming left V 1 base short and J 7 bases short, with 11 bases between. CDR1 and CDR2 from the germline V gene are SGHKS and YYEKEE (reference sequence). The CDR3 runs to 14 residues. The CDR3 bases are TGTGCCAGCAGCTTGTTCGAGGAAGGCGGGGAGCTGTTTTTT. It codes for CASSLFEEGGELFF.

This chain uses TRBV10-1 with TRBJ2-3; no definite D call. Germline V gene sequence: CDR1 WNHNN, CDR2 SYGVQD (reference sequence). There are 11 residues in the CDR3. The V end lost 3 bases, the J end lost 4 bases, and 2 bases lay between the germline ends. The CDR3 DNA sequence: TGCGCCAGCAGTGATGCAGATACGCAGTATTTT. It yields the protein CASSDADTQYF.

This clone was seen a few times. The V gene is TRBV5-1, the J gene TRBJ1-2; no definite D call. Germline V gives CDR1 SGHRS, CDR2 YFSETQ. CDR3 size: 12 residues. Trimming left V 0 bases short and J 2 bases short, with 2 bases between. The CDR3 DNA sequence: TGCGCCAGCAGCTTGGACAACTATGGCTACACCTTC. Translated, it gives CASSLDNYGYTF. Full variable domain (outside the CDR3, taken from reference TRBV5-1 and TRBJ1-2): KAGVTQTPRYLIKTRGQQVTLSCSPISGHRSVSWYQQTPGQGLQFLFEYFSETQRNKGNFPGRFSGRQFSNSRSEMNVSTLELGDSALYLCASSLDNYGYTFGSGTRLTVV.

This clone is a singleton in its sample. The chain carries TRBV6-5 and TRBJ2-1; D is uncertain. Trimming removed 8 bases from V and 0 bases from J, with 8 bases in between. Germline V gene lookup returns CDR1 MNHEY and CDR2 SVGAGI. The CDR3 length is 13 residues. The CDR3, as DNA: TGTGCCAGCGGGATAAGCTCCTACAATGAGCAGTTCTTC. This codes for CASGISSYNEQFF.

This clone was found once. The chain joins TRBV5-6 to TRBJ1-1; 9 bases map to TRBD1. CDR1 is SGHDT and CDR2 is YYEEEE in the germline V gene. This CDR3 is built from 12 residues. The junction had 8 bases not matched to a gene; V was cut back by 7 bases and J by 10 bases. The CDR3 protein is CASGRDRDVAFF. The CDR3 DNA reads TGTGCCAGCGGCCGGGACAGGGATGTAGCTTTCTTT.

The chain recombines TRBV7-7 with TRBJ2-5, with D possibly being TRBD1 (5 bases). CDR1 SSHAT and CDR2 FNYEAQ come from the germline V gene (reference sequence). The V end lost 0 bases, the J end lost 1 base, and 9 bases lay between the germline ends. The CDR3 is 15 residues long. CDR3: CASSLALGAQETQYF. CDR3 in DNA: TGTGCCAGCAGCTTAGCGCTTGGGGCCCAAGAGACCCAGTACTTC.

This clone was recorded once. The V gene is TRBV10-3, the J gene TRBJ1-6; D remains ambiguous. Germline CDR1 reads ENHRY; CDR2 reads SYGVKD. Trimming took 6 bases from V and 7 from J, leaving 7 bases between them. The CDR3 is 12 residues long. CDR3 nucleotides: TGTGCCATCAGGGCGGGGAATTCACCCCTCCACTTT. This sequence encodes CAIRAGNSPLHF.

The chain couples TRBV25-1 to TRBJ2-5; tentatively, D is TRBD1 (7 bases). The germline V gene has CDR1 MGHDK and CDR2 SYGVNS. V gave up 2 bases and J gave up 5 bases, with 18 bases separating them. This CDR3 spans 16 amino acids. The CDR3 DNA sequence: TGTGCCAGCAGTGAAGGGGAGGTCAGGGGGTTGGAGACCCAGTACTTC. It translates to CASSEGEVRGLETQYF.

The V and J genes are TRBV11-1 and TRBJ2-2; D gene unclear. This CDR3 is built from 14 residues. Trimming took off 2 bases at V and 7 bases at J, with 11 bases between the two ends. CDR1 is SGHAT and CDR2 is FQDESV in the germline V gene (reference sequence). The DNA for the CDR3 is TGTGCCAGCAGCTTATCTAGAGTTAGCGGGGAGCTGTTTTTT. This codes for CASSLSRVSGELFF.

The chain joins TRBV5-8 to TRBJ1-5; D not resolved. Trimming took 8 bases from V and 0 from J, leaving 12 bases between them. The CDR3 has 14 amino acids. CDR1 is SGHTS and CDR2 is YDEGEE in the germline V gene. The CDR3: CASPTGYSNQPQHF. In DNA, the CDR3 is TGTGCCAGTCCGACCGGTTATAGCAATCAGCCCCAGCATTTT.

The chain couples TRBV4-1 to TRBJ2-7, with 10 bases fitting TRBD1. This CDR3 region has 15 residues. CDR1 and CDR2 (germline): MGHRA, YSYEKL. J lost 4 bases, V lost 0 bases, and 3 bases had no gene match. In DNA form, the CDR3 reads TGCGCCAGCAGCCAAGAGGGACAGGGGAGGTACGAGCAGTACTTC. Encoded protein: CASSQEGQGRYEQYF.

The chain uses TRBV7-9 and TRBJ2-3; 8 bases fit TRBD1. The germline V gene has CDR1 SEHNR and CDR2 FQNEAQ (reference sequence). This CDR3 comprises 15 residues. The junction had 5 bases not matched to a gene; V was cut back by 0 bases and J by 6 bases. The CDR3 sequence is CASSLATDRDDTQYF. CDR3 nucleotides: TGTGCCAGCAGCTTAGCGACGGACAGGGACGATACGCAGTATTTT.

The chain couples TRBV6-1 to TRBJ1-2; D may be TRBD1 (5 bases). The germline V gene has CDR1 MNHNS and CDR2 SASEGT. Trimming removed 10 bases at V and 4 bases at J, with 13 bases between. The CDR3 spans 12 residues. This CDR3 is CATHDRTYGYTF. CDR3 coding DNA: TGTGCCACCCACGACAGAACCTATGGCTACACCTTC.